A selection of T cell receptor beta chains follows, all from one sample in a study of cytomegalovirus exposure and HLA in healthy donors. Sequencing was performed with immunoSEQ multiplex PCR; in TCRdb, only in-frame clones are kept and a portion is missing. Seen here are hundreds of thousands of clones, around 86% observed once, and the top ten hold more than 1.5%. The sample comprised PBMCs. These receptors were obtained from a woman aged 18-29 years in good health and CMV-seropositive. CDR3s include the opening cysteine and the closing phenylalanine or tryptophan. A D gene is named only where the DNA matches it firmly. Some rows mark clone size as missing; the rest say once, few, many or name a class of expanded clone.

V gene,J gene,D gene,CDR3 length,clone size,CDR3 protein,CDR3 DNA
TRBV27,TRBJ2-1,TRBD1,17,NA,CASNPSYGTGFYNEQFF,TGTGCCAGCAATCCATCTTACGGGACAGGGTTCTACAATGAGCAGTTCTTC
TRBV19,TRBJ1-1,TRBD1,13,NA,CASSIPTGAEAFF,TGTGCCAGTAGTATCCCGACAGGGGCTGAAGCTTTCTTT
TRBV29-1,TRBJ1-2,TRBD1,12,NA,CSAATGDYGYTF,TGCAGCGCCGCGACAGGGGACTATGGCTACACCTTC
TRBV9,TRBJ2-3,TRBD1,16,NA,CASSVVGTGSTDTQYF,TGTGCCAGCAGCGTAGTCGGGACAGGGAGCACAGATACGCAGTATTTT
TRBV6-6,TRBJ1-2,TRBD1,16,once,CASSPGTGIWDYGYTF,TGTGCCAGCAGTCCCGGGACAGGGATTTGGGACTATGGCTACACCTTC
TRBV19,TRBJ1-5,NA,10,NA,CAGGYQPQHF,TGTGCCGGGGGGTATCAGCCCCAGCATTTT
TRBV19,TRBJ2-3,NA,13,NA,CASSIGGADTQYF,TGTGCCAGTAGTATAGGGGGGGCAGATACGCAGTATTTT
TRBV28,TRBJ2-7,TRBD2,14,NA,CASTGGARIHEQYF,TGTGCCAGCACGGGGGGAGCCAGGATCCACGAGCAGTACTTC
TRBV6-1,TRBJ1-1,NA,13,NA,CASSDRMNTEAFF,TGTGCCAGCAGTGACCGTATGAACACTGAAGCTTTCTTT
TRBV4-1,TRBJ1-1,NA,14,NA,CASSQVTTRAEAFF,TGCGCCAGCAGCCAAGTAACAACGCGGGCTGAAGCTTTCTTT
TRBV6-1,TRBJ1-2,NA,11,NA,CASSEEGDGTF,TGTGCCAGCAGTGAAGAGGGGGACGGCACCTTC
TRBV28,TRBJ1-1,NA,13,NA,CASSLDMNTEAFF,TGTGCCAGCAGTTTGGACATGAACACTGAAGCTTTCTTT
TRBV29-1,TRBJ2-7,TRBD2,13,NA,CSVEREGPYEQYF,TGCAGCGTTGAAAGGGAGGGCCCCTACGAGCAGTACTTC
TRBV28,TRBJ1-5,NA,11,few,CASSLAGGQHF,TGTGCCAGCAGTTTAGCCGGGGGCCAGCATTTT
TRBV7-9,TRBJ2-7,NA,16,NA,CASTRGGTLSTYEQYF,TGTGCCAGCACCCGAGGCGGGACTCTATCTACCTACGAGCAGTACTTC
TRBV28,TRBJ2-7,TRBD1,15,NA,CASSLGRDREDEQYF,TGTGCCAGCAGTTTGGGAAGGGACAGGGAAGACGAGCAGTACTTC
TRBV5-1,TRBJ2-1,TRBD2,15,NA,CASSLGLAAYNEQFF,TGCGCCAGCAGCTTGGGACTAGCGGCCTACAATGAGCAGTTCTTC
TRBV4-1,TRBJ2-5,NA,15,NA,CASSQEGVFSETQYF,TGCGCCAGCAGCCAAGAGGGCGTCTTCTCGGAGACCCAGTACTTC
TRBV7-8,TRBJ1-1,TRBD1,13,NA,CASSWTGYTEAFF,TGTGCCAGCAGCTGGACAGGGTACACTGAAGCTTTCTTT
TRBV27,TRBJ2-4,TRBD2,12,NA,CASSAGGNIQYF,TGTGCCAGCAGTGCGGGAGGAAACATTCAGTACTTC
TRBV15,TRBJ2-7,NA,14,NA,CATSSLTGFYEQYF,TGTGCCACCAGCAGCCTGACAGGTTTTTACGAGCAGTACTTC